The TCR beta chain under discussion was sequenced for a study of blood T cell repertoires in COVID-19. Germline V gives CDR1 ENHRY, CDR2 SYGVKD. There are 17 residues in the CDR3. V shed 0 bases and J 4 bases; nucleotides not matched to a gene: 6. Enrollees, about 18 to 90 years old, lived in about two dozen US areas. Cohort allocation depended upon clinical history that participants reported. Per the study methods: How many nucleated cells were present was estimated from reference gene primer amplification. Assay used: immunoSEQ multiplex PCR; TCRdb lists only in-frame clones, some missing. V, J and clone size reflect that table, while D and trimming were determined from the DNA. Among approximately 200,000 clones listed, roughly nine tenths were seen once.

The sequenced material came from PBMCs or T cells enriched from blood (not recorded which). This TCR was sampled from a woman in her late teens or twenties in a cohort exposed to, infected with or recovered from COVID-19 (not recorded which). The chain joins TRBV10-3 to TRBJ2-2; 9 positions match TRBD1. The CDR3 region has the DNA TGTGCCATCAGTGAGTCAGGAGGACAGGGGACCACCGGGGAGCTGTTTTTT. Amino acid sequence: CAISESGGQGTTGELFF.